Listed here is a single TCR beta chain. CDR1 MGHRA and CDR2 YSYEKL come from the germline V gene. The V and J ends lost 3 bases and 1 base, in that order; junction bases with no gene match: 3. This CDR3 is 15 amino acids long. The data belong to a study of tumor-infiltrating lymphocytes in localized non-small cell lung cancer. Generated by immunoSEQ multiplex PCR, the TCRdb table keeps only in-frame clones and is missing some. The repertoire has 15,000 to 20,000 clones, about three quarters of them found once; the top ten carry around 4.5%. The rearrangement joins TRBV4-1 to TRBJ2-5, with 9 bases lining up with TRBD2. The sample comprised lung tumor tissue. This sequence originates from a human donor with non-small cell lung cancer. In nucleotides, the CDR3 is TGCGCCAGCAGCCAGGCGGGACTAGCCCAAGAGACCCAGTACTTC. This codes for CASSQAGLAQETQYF.